This T cell receptor (beta chain) was profiled in a study of T-cell memory formation after mild COVID-19. Across the study: The study found TCR clusters largely donor specific. Study-level findings and limits: Among contracting clones, CD4+ were mainly CM/EM and CD8+ enriched in EMRA. Detection of some responders pre-infection suggested pre-existing cross-reactive memory T cells participated.

There are 15 residues in the CDR3. After removal of 4 bases from V and 6 bases from J, the junction contained 2 bases not matched to a gene. Germline-derived CDR1 and CDR2 are SEHNR and FQNEAQ (reference sequence). This clonotype was counted many times. Its antigen is not identified. Barcoded TCR alpha and TCR beta cDNA libraries with UMIs came from 5'RACE using constant-segment primers. TCRdb used MiXCR to reprocess the 5' RACE reads, holding one entry per CDR3 protein. The data show around 100,000 distinct CDR3 sequences, approximately 10% seen once. The specimen was PBMCs or a T cell subset sorted from them (not recorded which). This chain connects TRBV7-9 to TRBJ2-1; 14 bases align to TRBD2. This TCR was sampled from a man between 18 and 29 years old who had mild COVID-19 (a few samples of this study predate the infection). Cell type and time point are not known. The CDR3 sequence: CASSWGLAGANEQFF. The CDR3 nucleotides read TGTGCCAGCAGCTGGGGACTAGCGGGGGCCAATGAGCAGTTCTTC.